The text below deals with one T cell receptor (beta chain). The source of the sample is a study of OX40 agonist ivuxolimab in advanced cancers. Method: immunoSEQ multiplex PCR; TCRdb's copy keeps in-frame clones and lacks some. The data hold just under 100,000 clones, with approximately 95% observed a single time. This clonotype originated in an adult with an advanced solid tumor such as melanoma, head and neck, liver or kidney cancer. The sample was CD4+ or CD8+ T cells sorted from blood, taken in a trial of the OX40 agonist ivuxolimab.

As DNA, the CDR3 is TGTGCCTGGAGTGGTCTGTCCCGACTAGCGGGAGGGCCGAATGAGCAGTTCTTC. This gives the protein CAWSGLSRLAGGPNEQFF. The genes are TRBV30 and TRBJ2-1; 14 bases match TRBD2. CDR3 size: 18 residues. The germline V gene encodes CDR1 GTSNPN and CDR2 SVGIG (reference sequence). Germline trimming cut 1 base from V and 7 bases from J; bases unmatched to any gene: 12. The whole variable domain, filled in from reference TRBV30 and TRBJ2-1, reads SQTIHQWPATLVQPVGSPLSLECTVEGTSNPNLYWYRQAAGRGLQLLFYSVGIGQISSEVPQNLSASRPQDRQFILSSKKLLLSDSGFYLCAWSGLSRLAGGPNEQFFGPGTRLTVL.